A selection of T cell receptor beta chains follows, all from one sample in a study of T cell repertoires in cytomegalovirus infection. One entry per CDR3 protein results from TCRdb running MiXCR on the reads. The sample lists 550,000 to 850,000 distinct CDR3 sequences, around a third occurring once. No cognate antigen is known for these TCRs. The sequencing here drew on cultured PBMCs, taken from culture after CMV antigen stimulation. The source of these receptors is a human donor in good health (CMV status not recorded). Some clones in this sample may be carry-over from other donors' samples. Both conserved end residues are part of each CDR3. The D gene is left open where the match is weak. Clone size is stated in some rows and not others, as once, few, many or a class when expanded.

>TRBV7-6|.|TRBD2|TRBJ2-5
TGTGCCAGCAGTACGCCCACTAGCGACTTCCAAGAGACCCAGTACTTC
CASSTPTSDFQETQYF
>TRBV2|.|TRBD2|TRBJ2-5
TGTGCCAGCAAAAGCTTGACCGGGGGGTTCGAGACCCAGTACTTC
CASKSLTGGFETQYF
>TRBV6-2/TRBV6-3|.|.|TRBJ2-1
TGTGCCAGCAGTTACAATGGGGGTTACGTTCAGCAGTTCTTC
CASSYNGGYVQQFF
>TRBV4-1|many|.|TRBJ1-3
TGCGCCAGCAGCCAAGAGGCTACTCAGAGGAGCTCTGGAAACACCATATATTTT
CASSQEATQRSSGNTIYF
>TRBV7-2|few|.|TRBJ1-4
TGTGCCAGCAGCTTAGAAATGGGTCCCGAAAAACTGTTTTTT
CASSLEMGPEKLFF
>TRBV7-2|.|TRBD1|TRBJ2-7
TGTGCCAGCAGCTACAGACAGGGGGCGCATAACGAGCAGTACTTC
CASSYRQGAHNEQYF
>TRBV19|.|.|TRBJ2-5
TGTGCCAGCAGGCCTAGGGAAGGAGAGACCCAGTACTTC
CASRPREGETQYF
>TRBV20-1|.|.|TRBJ1-1
TGCAGTGCTCCCGAGAACGGGGGGCACACTGAAGCTTTCTTT
CSAPENGGHTEAFF
>TRBV19|once|TRBD2|TRBJ2-2
TGTGCCAGTTCGGGTGGGGGACTAGCGATATGGGACACCGGGGAGCTGTTTTTT
CASSGGGLAIWDTGELFF
>TRBV6-1|.|.|TRBJ2-3
TGTGCCAGCACCCGTTCCCCCGACACAGATACGCAGTATTTT
CASTRSPDTDTQYF
>TRBV15|.|TRBD1|TRBJ1-1
TGTGCCACCAGCAGACTCCCAGGGGGGAACACTGAAGCTTTCTTT
CATSRLPGGNTEAFF
>TRBV4-1|.|TRBD1|TRBJ2-7
TGCGCCAGCAGCCGACAGGGGAATTACGAGCAGTACTTC
CASSRQGNYEQYF
>TRBV7-2|many|TRBD2|TRBJ2-7
TGTGCCAGCAGCACCGCTCTAGCGGGCCCCTACGAGCAGTACTTC
CASSTALAGPYEQYF
>TRBV11-2|.|TRBD1|TRBJ2-1
TGTGCCAGCAGCTTATGGGGCAAACCGGGACAGACAACAAGACCGTCCTACAATGAGCAGTTCTTC
CASSLWGKPGQTTRPSYNEQFF
>TRBV7-2|.|.|TRBJ2-6
TGTGCCAGCAGATACCAACAGCTCTCTGGGGCCAACGTCCTGACTTTC
CASRYQQLSGANVLTF
>TRBV6-6|.|TRBD1|TRBJ1-5
TGTGCCAGCAGTGGCCGGACCGGACAGGCGTCCCTATATAGCAATCAGCCCCAGCATTTT
CASSGRTGQASLYSNQPQHF
>TRBV4-1|few|.|TRBJ2-7
TGCGCCAGCAGCCAAGAGATCGACGGAGCCGCCTACGAGCAGTACTTC
CASSQEIDGAAYEQYF
>TRBV7-6|few|.|TRBJ1-1
TGTGCCAGCAGCCCCGGTCTGGTCGCTGAAGCTTTCTTT
CASSPGLVAEAFF
>TRBV5-3|.|TRBD1|TRBJ1-2
TGTGCCAGCAGCGTCGACAGGGGGCGGCGTGGCTACACCTTC
CASSVDRGRRGYTF
>TRBV15|once|TRBD1|TRBJ1-5
TGTGCCTCCTCCGGCGGGACAGGTTATCAGCCCCAGCATTTT
CASSGGTGYQPQHF
>TRBV7-8|many|.|TRBJ1-1
TGTGCCAGCAGCGGTAACACAGGGTACGCGTTTGAAGCTTTCTTT
CASSGNTGYAFEAFF
>TRBV7-6|few|.|TRBJ2-4
TGTGCCAGCAGCTTATGGGGGGTTGGAGATAACATTCAGTACTTC
CASSLWGVGDNIQYF
>TRBV7-9|.|.|TRBJ2-1
TGTGCCAGCAGCTTAGCGCTTTCCCCCCATGAGCAGTTCTTC
CASSLALSPHEQFF
>TRBV2|few|TRBD1|TRBJ2-1
TGTGCCAGCAGGGGGGACAGGAGCTACAATGAGCAGTTCTTC
CASRGDRSYNEQFF
>TRBV7-6|many|.|TRBJ2-2
TGTGCCAGCGTCCCAAATAGGCGAAACACCGGGGAGCTGTTTTTT
CASVPNRRNTGELFF
>TRBV7-9|many|TRBD2|TRBJ2-7
TGTGCCAGCAGTCCGCTGCGGGGGACGGGGCACGAGCAGTACTTC
CASSPLRGTGHEQYF
>TRBV2|.|.|TRBJ2-2
TGTGCCAGCAGTGAGGTGGGGGGGCCAGCCGGGGAGCTGTTTTTT
CASSEVGGPAGELFF
>TRBV2|.|TRBD1|TRBJ1-6
TGTGCCAGCAGTGGGGGACAGACTAATTCACCCCTCCACTTT
CASSGGQTNSPLHF
>TRBV19|.|TRBD2|TRBJ2-7
TGTGCCAGTAGTAAGCGGACTAGCGCCGAGCAGTACTTC
CASSKRTSAEQYF
>TRBV12-3/TRBV12-4|few|.|TRBJ1-1
.
CASSFGEGNTEAFF
>TRBV11-2|.|TRBD2|TRBJ2-7
TGTGCCAGCAGAACGGGACTAGCGGGGGAGCAGTACTTC
CASRTGLAGEQYF
>TRBV4-1|.|.|TRBJ2-1
TGCGCCAGCAGCCACCACCCGACAGGAGGGTACGACAATGAGCAGTTCTTC
CASSHHPTGGYDNEQFF
>TRBV20-1|few|TRBD2|TRBJ2-1
TGCAGTGCTAGAGTAGCGGGAGCTGCGAATGAGCAGTTCTTC
CSARVAGAANEQFF
>TRBV7-2|.|.|TRBJ2-2
TGTGCCAGCCTCAAAGGGGCGGCCGGGGAGCTGTTTTTT
CASLKGAAGELFF
>TRBV7-8|few|TRBD1|TRBJ2-2
TGTGCCAGCAGCTTACAGGGGGCGGCCGGGGAGCTGTTTTTT
CASSLQGAAGELFF
>TRBV7-6|.|.|TRBJ1-2
TGTGCCAGCAGCTTAGCGGCGGGGGGGCAAAGCTATGGCTACACCTTC
CASSLAAGGQSYGYTF
>TRBV6-6|.|.|TRBJ2-3
TGTGCCAGCAGTTACTCAGGGGGAGATACGCAGTATTTT
CASSYSGGDTQYF
>TRBV20-1|few|TRBD1|TRBJ1-1
TGCAGTGCTAGAGGCCGTAACAGGGGGTTGGCTGAAGCTTTCTTT
CSARGRNRGLAEAFF
>TRBV25-1|.|.|TRBJ2-3
TGTGCCAGCAGTGAATACGGGGTAGTGGATACGCAGTATTTT
CASSEYGVVDTQYF
>TRBV7-2|many|TRBD1|TRBJ1-1
TGTGCCAGCAGCTTCCTAACCGGGACAGCGGAAGCTTTCTTT
CASSFLTGTAEAFF
>TRBV3-1|.|.|TRBJ1-1
TGTGCCAGCATTGGGGTTCCGAACACTGAAGCTTTCTTT
CASIGVPNTEAFF
>TRBV30|few|.|TRBJ2-3
TGTGCCTGGAGTTCCCTATCCTCAGCGATGTGGGGCACAGATACGCAGTATTTT
CAWSSLSSAMWGTDTQYF
>TRBV15|few|.|TRBJ1-2
TGTGCCACCAGCAGAGACCGAGGGCCGAAGGAGCGCCACTATGGCTACACCTTC
CATSRDRGPKERHYGYTF
>TRBV4-3|few|.|TRBJ1-1
TGCGCCAGCAGCCAAGAACGGGGATTTGAAGCTTTCTTT
CASSQERGFEAFF
>TRBV12-3/TRBV12-4|few|.|TRBJ1-4
TGTGCCAGCAGTTTAGGGCGGCGTGCAACTAATGAAAAACTGTTTTTT
CASSLGRRATNEKLFF
>TRBV7-8|many|.|TRBJ1-3
TGTGCCAGCAGCTTAGGCGTAACGGGATGGATTGGAAACACCATATATTTT
CASSLGVTGWIGNTIYF
>TRBV20-1|few|TRBD1|TRBJ2-1
TGCAGTGCTAGAGATACCGACAGGGGTCTGTACAATGAGCAGTTCTTC
CSARDTDRGLYNEQFF
>TRBV5-1|few|TRBD1|TRBJ1-1
TGCGCCAGCACCTTGGGACAGGGGATCGCTGAAGCTTTCTTT
CASTLGQGIAEAFF
>TRBV28|.|.|TRBJ2-7
TGTGCCAGCAGTGGCGTCAGCCTCTCCTACGAGCAGTACTTC
CASSGVSLSYEQYF
>TRBV7-8|many|TRBD2|TRBJ2-5
TGTGCCAGCAGCTTAGCTGCGGAGAGCCTAGCGGTGAAAGAGACCCAGTACTTC
CASSLAAESLAVKETQYF
>TRBV20-1|.|.|TRBJ2-1
TGCAGTGCTAAGAAAGGTATCTACAATGAGCAGTTCTTC
CSAKKGIYNEQFF
>TRBV3-1|.|.|TRBJ1-1
TGTGCCAGCAGCCCTCAGGAGAACACTGAAGCTTTCTTT
CASSPQENTEAFF